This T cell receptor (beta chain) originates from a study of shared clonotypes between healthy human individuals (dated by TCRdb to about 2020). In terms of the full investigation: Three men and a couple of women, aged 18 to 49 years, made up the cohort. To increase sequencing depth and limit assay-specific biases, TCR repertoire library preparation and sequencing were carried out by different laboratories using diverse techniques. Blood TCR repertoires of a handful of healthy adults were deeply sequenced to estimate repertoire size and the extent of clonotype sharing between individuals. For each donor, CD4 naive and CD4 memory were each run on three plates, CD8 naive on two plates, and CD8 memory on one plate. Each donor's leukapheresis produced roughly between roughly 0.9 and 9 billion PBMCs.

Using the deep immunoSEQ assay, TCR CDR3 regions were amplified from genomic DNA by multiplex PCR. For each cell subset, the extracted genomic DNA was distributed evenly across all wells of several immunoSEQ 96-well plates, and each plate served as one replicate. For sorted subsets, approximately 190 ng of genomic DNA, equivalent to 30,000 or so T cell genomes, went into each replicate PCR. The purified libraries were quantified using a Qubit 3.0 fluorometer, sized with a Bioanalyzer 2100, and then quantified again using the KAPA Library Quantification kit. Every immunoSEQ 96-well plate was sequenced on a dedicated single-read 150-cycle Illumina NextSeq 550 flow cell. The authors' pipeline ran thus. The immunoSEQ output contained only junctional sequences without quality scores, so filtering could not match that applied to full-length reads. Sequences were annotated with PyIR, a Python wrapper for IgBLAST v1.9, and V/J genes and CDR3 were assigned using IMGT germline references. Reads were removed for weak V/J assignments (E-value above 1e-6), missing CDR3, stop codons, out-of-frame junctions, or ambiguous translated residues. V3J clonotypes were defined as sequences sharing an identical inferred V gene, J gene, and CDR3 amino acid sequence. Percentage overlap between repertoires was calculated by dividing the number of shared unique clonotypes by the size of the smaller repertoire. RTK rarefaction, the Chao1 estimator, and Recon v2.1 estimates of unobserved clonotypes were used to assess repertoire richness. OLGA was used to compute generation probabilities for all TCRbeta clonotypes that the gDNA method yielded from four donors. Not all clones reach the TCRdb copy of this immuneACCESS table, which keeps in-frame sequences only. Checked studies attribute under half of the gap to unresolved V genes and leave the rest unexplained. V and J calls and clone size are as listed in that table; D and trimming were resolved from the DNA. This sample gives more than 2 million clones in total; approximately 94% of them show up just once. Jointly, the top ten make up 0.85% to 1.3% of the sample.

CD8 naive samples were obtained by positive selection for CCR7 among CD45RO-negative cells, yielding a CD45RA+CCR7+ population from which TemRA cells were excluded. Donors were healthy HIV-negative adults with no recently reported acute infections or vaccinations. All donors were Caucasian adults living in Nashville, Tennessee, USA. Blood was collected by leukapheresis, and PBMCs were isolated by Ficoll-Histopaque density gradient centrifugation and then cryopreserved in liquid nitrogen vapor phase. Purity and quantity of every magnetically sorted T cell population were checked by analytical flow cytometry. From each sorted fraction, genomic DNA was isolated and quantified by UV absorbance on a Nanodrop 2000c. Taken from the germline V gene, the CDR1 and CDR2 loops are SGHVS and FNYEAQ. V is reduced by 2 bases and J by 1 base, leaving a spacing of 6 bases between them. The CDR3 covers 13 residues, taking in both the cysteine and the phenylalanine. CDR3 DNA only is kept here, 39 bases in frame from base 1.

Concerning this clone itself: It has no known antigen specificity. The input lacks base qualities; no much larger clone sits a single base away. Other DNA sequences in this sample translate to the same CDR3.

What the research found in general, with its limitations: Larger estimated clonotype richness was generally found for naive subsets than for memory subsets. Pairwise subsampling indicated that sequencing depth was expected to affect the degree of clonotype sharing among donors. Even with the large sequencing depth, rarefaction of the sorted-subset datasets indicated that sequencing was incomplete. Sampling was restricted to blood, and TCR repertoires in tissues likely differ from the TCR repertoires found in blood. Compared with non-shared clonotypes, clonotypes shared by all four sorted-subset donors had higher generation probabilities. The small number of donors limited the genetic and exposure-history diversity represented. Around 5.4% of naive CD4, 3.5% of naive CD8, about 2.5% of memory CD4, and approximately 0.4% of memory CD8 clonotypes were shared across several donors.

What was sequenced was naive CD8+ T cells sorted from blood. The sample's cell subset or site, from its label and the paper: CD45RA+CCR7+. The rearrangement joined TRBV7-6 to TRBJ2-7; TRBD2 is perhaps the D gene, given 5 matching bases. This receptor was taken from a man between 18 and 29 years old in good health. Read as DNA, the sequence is TGTGCCAGCAGCTTAAGCGGTTCCTACGAGCAGTACTTC. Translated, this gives CASSLSGSYEQYF.